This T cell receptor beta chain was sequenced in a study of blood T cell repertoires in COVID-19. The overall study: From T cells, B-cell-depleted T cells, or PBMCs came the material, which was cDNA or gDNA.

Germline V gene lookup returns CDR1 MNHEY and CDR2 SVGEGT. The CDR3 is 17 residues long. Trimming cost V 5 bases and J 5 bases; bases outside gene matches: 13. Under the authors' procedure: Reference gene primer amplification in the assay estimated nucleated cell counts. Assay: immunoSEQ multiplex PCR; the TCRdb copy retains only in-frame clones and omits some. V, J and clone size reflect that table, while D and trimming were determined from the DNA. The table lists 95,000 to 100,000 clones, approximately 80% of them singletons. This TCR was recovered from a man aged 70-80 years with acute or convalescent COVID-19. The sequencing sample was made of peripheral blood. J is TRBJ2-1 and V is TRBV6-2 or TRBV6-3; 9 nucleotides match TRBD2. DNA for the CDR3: TGTGCCAGCAGTAAACCGTTTAGCGGGAGTAGGAACAATGAGCAGTTCTTC. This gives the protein CASSKPFSGSRNNEQFF.